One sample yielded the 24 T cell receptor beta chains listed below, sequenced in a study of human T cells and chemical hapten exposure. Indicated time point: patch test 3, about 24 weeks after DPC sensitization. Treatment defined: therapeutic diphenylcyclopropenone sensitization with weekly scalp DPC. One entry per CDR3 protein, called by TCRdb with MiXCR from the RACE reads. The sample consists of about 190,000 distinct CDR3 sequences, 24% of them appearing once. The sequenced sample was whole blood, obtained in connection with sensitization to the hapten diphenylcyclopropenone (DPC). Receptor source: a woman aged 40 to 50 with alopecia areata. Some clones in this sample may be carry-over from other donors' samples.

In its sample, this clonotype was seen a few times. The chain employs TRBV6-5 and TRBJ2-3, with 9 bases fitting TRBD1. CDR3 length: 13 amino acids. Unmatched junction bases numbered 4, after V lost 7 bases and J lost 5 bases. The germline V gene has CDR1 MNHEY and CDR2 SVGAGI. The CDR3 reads CASTGTGKDTQYF. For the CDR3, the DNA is TGTGCCAGCACTGGGACAGGGAAAGATACGCAGTATTTT.

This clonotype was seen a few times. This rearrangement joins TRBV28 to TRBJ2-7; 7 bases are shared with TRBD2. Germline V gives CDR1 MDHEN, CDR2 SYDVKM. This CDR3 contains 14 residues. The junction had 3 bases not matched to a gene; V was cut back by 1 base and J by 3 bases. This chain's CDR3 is CASSLSGGSYEQYF. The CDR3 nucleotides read TGTGCCAGCAGTTTATCGGGCGGGAGCTACGAGCAGTACTTC.

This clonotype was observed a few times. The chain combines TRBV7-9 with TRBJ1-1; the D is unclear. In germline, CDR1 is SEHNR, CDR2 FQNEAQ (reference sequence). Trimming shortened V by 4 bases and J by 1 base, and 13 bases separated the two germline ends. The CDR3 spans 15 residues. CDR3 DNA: TGTGCCAGCAGCTCCGGGAGTGGAAGGAACACTGAAGCTTTCTTT. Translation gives CASSSGSGRNTEAFF.

The CDR3 nucleotides read TGTGCCAGCAGTTACTTGAGGCAAACCGGGGAGCTGTTTTTT. Translating gives CASSYLRQTGELFF. The chain employs TRBV6-2 or TRBV6-3 and TRBJ2-2; D is unclear. V was shortened by 1 base and J by 5 bases, with 8 bases between the two germline ends. Germline V CDR1 and CDR2: MNHEY, SVGEGT. The CDR3 is 14 amino acids.

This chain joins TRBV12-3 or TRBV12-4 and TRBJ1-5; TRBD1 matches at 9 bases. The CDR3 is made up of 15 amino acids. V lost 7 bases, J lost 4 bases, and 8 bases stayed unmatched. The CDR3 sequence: CASTLGTGWNQPQHF. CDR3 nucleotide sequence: TGTGCCAGCACCTTGGGGACAGGGTGGAATCAGCCCCAGCATTTT.

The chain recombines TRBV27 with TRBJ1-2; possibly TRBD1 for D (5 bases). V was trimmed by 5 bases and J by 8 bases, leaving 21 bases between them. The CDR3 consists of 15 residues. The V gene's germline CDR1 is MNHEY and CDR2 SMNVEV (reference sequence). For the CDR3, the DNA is TGTGCCAGCAGTCCCCGGGGCAGGGAAGAAGACGGCTACACCTTC. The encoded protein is CASSPRGREEDGYTF.

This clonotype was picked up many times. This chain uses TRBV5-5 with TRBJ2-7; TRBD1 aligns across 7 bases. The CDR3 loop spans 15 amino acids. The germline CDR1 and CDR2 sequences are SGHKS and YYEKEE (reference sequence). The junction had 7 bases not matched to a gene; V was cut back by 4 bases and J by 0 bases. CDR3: CASSESTGSSYEQYF. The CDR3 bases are TGTGCCAGCAGCGAATCGACAGGGAGCTCCTACGAGCAGTACTTC.

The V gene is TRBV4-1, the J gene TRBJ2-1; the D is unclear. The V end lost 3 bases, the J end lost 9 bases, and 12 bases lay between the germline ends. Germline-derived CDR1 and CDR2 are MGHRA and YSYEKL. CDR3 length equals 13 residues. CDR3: CASSHAEVSEQFF. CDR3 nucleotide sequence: TGCGCCAGCAGCCATGCCGAGGTCAGTGAGCAGTTCTTC.

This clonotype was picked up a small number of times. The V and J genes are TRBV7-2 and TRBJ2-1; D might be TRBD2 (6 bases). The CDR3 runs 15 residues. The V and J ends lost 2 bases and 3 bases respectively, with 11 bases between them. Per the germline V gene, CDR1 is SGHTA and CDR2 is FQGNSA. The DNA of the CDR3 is TGTGCCAGCAGCTTACCGTTCGGGAGCTACAATGAGCAGTTCTTC. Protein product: CASSLPFGSYNEQFF.

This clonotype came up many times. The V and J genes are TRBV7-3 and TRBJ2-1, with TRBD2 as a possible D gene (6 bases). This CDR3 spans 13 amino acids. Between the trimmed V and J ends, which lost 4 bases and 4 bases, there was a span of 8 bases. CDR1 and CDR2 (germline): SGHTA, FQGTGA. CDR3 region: CASSWDSYNEQFF. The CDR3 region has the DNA TGTGCCAGCAGCTGGGACTCGTACAATGAGCAGTTCTTC. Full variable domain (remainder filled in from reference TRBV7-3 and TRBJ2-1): GAGVSQTPSNKVTEKGKYVELRCDPISGHTALYWYRQSLGQGPEFLIYFQGTGAADDSGLPNDRFFAVRPEGSVSTLKIQRTERGDSAVYLCASSWDSYNEQFFGPGTRLTVL.

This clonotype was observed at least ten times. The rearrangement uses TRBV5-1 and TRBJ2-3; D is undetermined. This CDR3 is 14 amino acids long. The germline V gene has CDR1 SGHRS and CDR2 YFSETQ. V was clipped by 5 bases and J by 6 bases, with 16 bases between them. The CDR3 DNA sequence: TGCGCCAGCAGGCCATCTGTTCTCTTGGATACGCAGTATTTT. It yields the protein CASRPSVLLDTQYF. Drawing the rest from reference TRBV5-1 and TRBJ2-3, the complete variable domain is KAGVTQTPRYLIKTRGQQVTLSCSPISGHRSVSWYQQTPGQGLQFLFEYFSETQRNKGNFPGRFSGRQFSNSRSEMNVSTLELGDSALYLCASRPSVLLDTQYFGPGTRLTVL.

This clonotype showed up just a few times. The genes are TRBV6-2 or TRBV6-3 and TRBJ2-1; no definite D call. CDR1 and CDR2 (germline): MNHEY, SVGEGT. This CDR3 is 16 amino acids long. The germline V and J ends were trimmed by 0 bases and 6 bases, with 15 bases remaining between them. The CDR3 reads CASSYSQVPLGNEQFF. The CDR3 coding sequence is TGTGCCAGCAGTTACTCCCAAGTACCTCTGGGCAATGAGCAGTTCTTC.

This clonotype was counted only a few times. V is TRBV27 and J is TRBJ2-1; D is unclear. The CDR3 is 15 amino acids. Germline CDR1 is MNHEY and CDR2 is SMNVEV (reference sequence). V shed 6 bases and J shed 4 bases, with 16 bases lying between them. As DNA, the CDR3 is TGTGCCAGCAGCCCCCCTGGCCGGCGGTACAATGAGCAGTTCTTC. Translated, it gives CASSPPGRRYNEQFF.

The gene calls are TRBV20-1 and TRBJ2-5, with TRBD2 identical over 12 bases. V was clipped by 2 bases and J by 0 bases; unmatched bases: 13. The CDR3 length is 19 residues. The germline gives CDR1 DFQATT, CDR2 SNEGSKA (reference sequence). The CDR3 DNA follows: TGCAGTGCTAGATCCCTAGCGGGAGGGCCGGGACGGTACCAAGAGACCCAGTACTTC. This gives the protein CSARSLAGGPGRYQETQYF.

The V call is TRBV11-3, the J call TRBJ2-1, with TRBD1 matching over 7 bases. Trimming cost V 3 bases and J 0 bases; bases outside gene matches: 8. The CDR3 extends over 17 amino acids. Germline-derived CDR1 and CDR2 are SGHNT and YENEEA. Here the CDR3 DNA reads TGTGCCAGCAGCTTTTCCAGGGGGACCAGCTCCTACAATGAGCAGTTCTTC. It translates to CASSFSRGTSSYNEQFF.

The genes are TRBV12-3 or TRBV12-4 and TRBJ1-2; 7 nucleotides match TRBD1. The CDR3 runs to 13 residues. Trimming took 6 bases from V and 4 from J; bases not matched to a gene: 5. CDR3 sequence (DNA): TGTGCCAGCAGACCGACAGGGATCTATGGCTACACCTTC. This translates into CASRPTGIYGYTF.

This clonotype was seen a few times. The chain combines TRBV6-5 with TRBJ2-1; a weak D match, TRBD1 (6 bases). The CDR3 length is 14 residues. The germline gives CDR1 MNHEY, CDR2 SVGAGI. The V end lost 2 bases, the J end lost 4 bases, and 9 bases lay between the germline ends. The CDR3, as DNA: TGTGCCAGCAGTTACATAGGGGGATACAATGAGCAGTTCTTC. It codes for CASSYIGGYNEQFF.

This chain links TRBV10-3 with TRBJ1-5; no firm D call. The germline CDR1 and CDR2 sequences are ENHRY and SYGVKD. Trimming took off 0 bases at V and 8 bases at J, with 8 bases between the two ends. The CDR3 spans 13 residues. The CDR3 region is CAISESRVEPQHF. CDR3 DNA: TGTGCCATCAGTGAGTCGCGGGTTGAGCCCCAGCATTTT.

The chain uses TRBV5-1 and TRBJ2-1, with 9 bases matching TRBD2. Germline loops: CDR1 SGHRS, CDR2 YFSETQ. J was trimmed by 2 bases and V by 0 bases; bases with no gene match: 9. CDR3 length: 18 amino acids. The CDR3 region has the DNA TGCGCCAGCAGCTTGGCGCTAGCGGGGTCGGGGGCCTACAATGAGCAGTTCTTC. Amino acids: CASSLALAGSGAYNEQFF.

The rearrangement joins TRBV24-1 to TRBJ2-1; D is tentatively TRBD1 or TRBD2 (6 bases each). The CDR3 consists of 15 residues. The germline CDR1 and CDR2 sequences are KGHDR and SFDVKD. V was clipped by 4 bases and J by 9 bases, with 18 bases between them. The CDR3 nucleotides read TGTGCCACCAGTGAGCCGGGACTGGGGGGCGGTGAGCAGTTCTTC. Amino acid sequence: CATSEPGLGGGEQFF.

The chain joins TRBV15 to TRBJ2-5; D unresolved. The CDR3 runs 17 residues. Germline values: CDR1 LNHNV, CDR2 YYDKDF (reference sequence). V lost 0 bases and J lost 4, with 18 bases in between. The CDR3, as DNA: TGTGCCACCAGCAGAGATCGACAAATCCTCCTCGGAGAGACCCAGTACTTC. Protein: CATSRDRQILLGETQYF. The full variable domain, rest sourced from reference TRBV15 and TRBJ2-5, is DAMVIQNPRYQVTQFGKPVTLSCSQTLNHNVMYWYQQKSSQAPKLLFHYYDKDFNNEADTPDNFQSRRPNTSFCFLDIRSPGLGDTAMYLCATSRDRQILLGETQYFGPGTRLLVL.

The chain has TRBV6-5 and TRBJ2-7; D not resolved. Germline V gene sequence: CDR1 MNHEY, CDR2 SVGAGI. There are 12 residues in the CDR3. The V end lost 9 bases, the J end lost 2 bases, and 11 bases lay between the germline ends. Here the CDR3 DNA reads TGTGCCAGGCTCCGGCCCGCCTACGAGCAGTACTTC. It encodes CARLRPAYEQYF.

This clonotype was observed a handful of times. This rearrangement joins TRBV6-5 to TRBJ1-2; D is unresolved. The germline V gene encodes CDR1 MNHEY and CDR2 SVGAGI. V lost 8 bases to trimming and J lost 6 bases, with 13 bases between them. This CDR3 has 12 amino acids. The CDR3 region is CASSPGRDGYTF. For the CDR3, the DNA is TGTGCCAGCTCTCCCGGAAGGGATGGCTACACCTTC.

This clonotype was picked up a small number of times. As DNA, the CDR3 is TGTGCCAGCAGGGTTCAAGGAGGTGGCTACACCTTC. The encoded protein is CASRVQGGGYTF. The chain couples TRBV6-5 to TRBJ1-2; D remains unclear. The CDR3 spans 12 residues. Looked up from germline, CDR1 is MNHEY and CDR2 is SVGAGI. V was clipped by 6 bases and J by 7 bases, with 12 bases between them.